This TCR beta chain was sequenced during a study of OX40 agonist ivuxolimab in advanced cancers. About the study: Prior anti-PD-1, anti-PD-L1 or anti-CTLA-4 therapy was allowed; 35% to 40% had some.

V was clipped by 5 bases and J by 7 bases, with 6 bases between them. The CDR3 totals 11 residues. Germline values: CDR1 SEHNR, CDR2 FQNEAQ (reference sequence). Using immunoSEQ multiplex PCR, the repertoire was profiled, and TCRdb retains in-frame clones only, with some absent. The sample has approximately 17,000 clones, around 70% seen once; the top ten hold 15% to 20%. Whole-study findings and limits: At doses 0.1 to 3.0 mg/kg, CD4+ and CD8+ clones expanded. On average, CD8+ T cells showed a greater number of expanded clones than CD4+.

A remark on this clone: Its antigen remains unknown.

The sequence was collected from an adult with an advanced solid tumor such as melanoma, head and neck, liver or kidney cancer. The chain joins TRBV7-9 to TRBJ2-1; D gene ambiguous. The sample was CD4+ or CD8+ T cells sorted from blood, taken in a trial of the OX40 agonist ivuxolimab. CDR3 coding DNA: TGTGCCAGCAGCCCCGGGAATGAGCAGTTCTTC. Translation gives CASSPGNEQFF.